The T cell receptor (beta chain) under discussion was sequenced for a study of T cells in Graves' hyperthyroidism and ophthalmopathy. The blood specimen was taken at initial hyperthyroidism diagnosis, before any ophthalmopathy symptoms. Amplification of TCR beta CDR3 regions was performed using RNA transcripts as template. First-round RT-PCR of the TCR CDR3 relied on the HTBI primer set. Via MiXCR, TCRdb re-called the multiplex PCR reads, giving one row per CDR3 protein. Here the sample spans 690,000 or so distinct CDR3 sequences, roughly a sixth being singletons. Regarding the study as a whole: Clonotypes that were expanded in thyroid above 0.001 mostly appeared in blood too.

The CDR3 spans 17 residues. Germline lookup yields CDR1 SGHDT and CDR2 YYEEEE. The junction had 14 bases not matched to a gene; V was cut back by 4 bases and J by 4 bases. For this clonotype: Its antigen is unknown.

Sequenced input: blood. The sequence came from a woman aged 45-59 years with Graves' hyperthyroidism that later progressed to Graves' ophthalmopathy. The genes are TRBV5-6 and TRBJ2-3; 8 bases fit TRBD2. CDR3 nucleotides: TGTGCCAGCAGCGCGTACCTCAGCCGGGGGGGGTCAGATACGCAGTATTTT. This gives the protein CASSAYLSRGGSDTQYF.